These 23 T cell receptor beta chains came from one sample sequenced in a study of blood T cell repertoires in COVID-19. Sequencing used immunoSEQ multiplex PCR; TCRdb keeps in-frame clones, though not all of them. Here the sample spans roughly 250,000 clones, 79% being singletons. The source material was peripheral blood. All receptors come from a woman aged 35 to 49 with active or convalescent COVID-19.

This clone was detected only a few times. The rearrangement uses TRBV9 and TRBJ1-3, with D possibly TRBD1 on 6 matching bases. Trimming cost V 6 bases and J 0 bases, with 13 bases left between them. There are 15 residues in the CDR3. Germline CDR1 and CDR2: SGDLS and YYNGEE. The CDR3 nucleotides are TGTGCCAGCAATAGTGGGGGCGGCTCTGGAAACACCATATATTTT. This gives the protein CASNSGGGSGNTIYF.

The V gene is TRBV30, the J gene TRBJ2-7, with 7 bases identical to TRBD1. The CDR3 extends over 14 amino acids. CDR1 is GTSNPN, CDR2 SVGIG, per germline (reference sequence). V gave up 2 bases and J gave up 2 bases; unmatched junction bases: 6. The CDR3 is CAWSLAQGAYEQYF. The CDR3 nucleotides are TGTGCCTGGAGTCTAGCCCAGGGGGCCTACGAGCAGTACTTC.

This clone was seen just once. The J gene is TRBJ1-3, the V gene TRBV18, with 10 bases identical to TRBD1. Trimming removed 4 bases from V and 6 bases from J; junction bases left unmatched: 6. The CDR3 covers 15 residues. CDR1 is KGHSH, CDR2 LQKENI, per germline. For the CDR3, the DNA is TGTGCCAGCTCACGTCCGGGACAGGGGTCAAACACCATATATTTT. Protein: CASSRPGQGSNTIYF.

The chain carries TRBV6-1 and TRBJ2-7; D is unresolved. Per germline, CDR1 MNHNS and CDR2 SASEGT. CDR3 length: 15 residues. The V gene lost 0 bases and the J gene lost 3 bases, with 12 bases spanning the gap. The CDR3 region has the DNA TGTGCCAGCAGTGAAGCGTCAGCTCGACACTACGAGCAGTACTTC. Amino acids: CASSEASARHYEQYF.

The rearrangement uses TRBV4-1 and TRBJ2-7; D unclear. This CDR3 comprises 13 residues. Germline V gene sequence: CDR1 MGHRA, CDR2 YSYEKL. The ends were cut back, 4 bases at V and 6 bases at J, with 13 bases in the middle. CDR3 sequence: CASSPFGRVEQYF. The CDR3 nucleotides are TGCGCCAGCAGCCCCTTCGGCCGGGTCGAGCAGTACTTC.

The sample holds one count of this clone. The chain joins TRBV11-2 to TRBJ2-4; the match to TRBD2 covers 7 bases. V shed 7 bases and J 9 bases; nucleotides not matched to a gene: 6. This CDR3 contains 12 residues. CDR1 and CDR2 (germline): SGHAT, FQNNGV. The CDR3 spells CASNPGGAIQYF. CDR3 sequence (DNA): TGTGCCAGCAACCCGGGGGGAGCCATTCAGTACTTC.

The CDR3 reads CASSLGSGSEQFF. The CDR3, as DNA: TGTGCCAGCAGCTTAGGATCTGGGAGTGAGCAGTTCTTC. This chain connects TRBV11-2 to TRBJ2-1; D might be TRBD2 (5 bases). The CDR3 is made up of 13 amino acids. V was clipped by 1 base and J by 9 bases, with 10 bases between them. Looked up from germline, CDR1 is SGHAT and CDR2 is FQNNGV.

The chain employs TRBV27 and TRBJ1-6; 8 bases are a match to TRBD1. From germline, CDR1 is MNHEY and CDR2 SMNVEV (reference sequence). V dropped 2 bases and J dropped 10; count of bases not matched to a gene: 7. The CDR3 has 15 residues. CDR3 coding DNA: TGTGCCAGCAGTTTAAGGAGACAGGGGAGCTCACCCCTCCACTTT. Its translation is CASSLRRQGSSPLHF.

This chain connects TRBV7-2 to TRBJ2-7; 9 bases match TRBD2. The trim removed 6 bases at V and 0 bases at J, leaving 9 bases unmatched. The CDR3 sequence is 16 residues long. CDR1 is SGHTA and CDR2 is FQGNSA in the germline V gene. CDR3: CASRLRSGGSSYEQYV. The DNA for the CDR3 is TGTGCCAGCAGGTTGCGAAGCGGGGGGAGCTCCTACGAGCAGTACGTC.

The genes are TRBV9 and TRBJ2-3, with D unclear. The CDR3 loop spans 16 amino acids. CDR1 SGDLS and CDR2 YYNGEE come from the germline V gene. With 0 bases removed from V and 5 bases from J, the gap between germline ends came to 16 bases. CDR3: CASSVVLNPPQDTQYF. In nucleotides, the CDR3 is TGTGCCAGCAGCGTAGTACTTAATCCTCCTCAAGATACGCAGTATTTT.

This clone occurred a few times. This chain connects TRBV6-5 to TRBJ1-2; unclear D gene. The CDR3 is made up of 12 amino acids. The V end lost 2 bases, the J end lost 4 bases, and 5 bases lay between the germline ends. Germline CDR1 and CDR2: MNHEY and SVGAGI. The CDR3 protein is CASSYGSYGYTF. The CDR3 DNA is TGTGCCAGCAGTTACGGCAGCTATGGCTACACCTTC.

The chain employs TRBV4-1 and TRBJ1-1; 12 bases agree with TRBD1. The germline gives CDR1 MGHRA, CDR2 YSYEKL. This CDR3 region has 15 residues. Germline trimming cut 4 bases from V and 7 bases from J; bases unmatched to any gene: 7. The CDR3 nucleotides are TGCGCCAGCAGCCCGGGACAGGGGGCGTACGGTGAAGCTTTCTTT. This codes for CASSPGQGAYGEAFF.

The rearrangement uses TRBV9 and TRBJ1-3; a weak D match, TRBD1 (5 bases). The CDR3 is 14 amino acids. V was cut by 1 base and J by 8 bases, with 13 bases left in between. Per germline, CDR1 SGDLS and CDR2 YYNGEE. The CDR3 sequence: CASSVYSGMDTIYF. CDR3 in DNA: TGTGCCAGCAGCGTATACTCAGGGATGGACACCATATATTTT.

This clone came up a few times. The gene calls are TRBV10-3 and TRBJ2-3, with 7 nucleotides matching TRBD2. Per the germline V gene, CDR1 is ENHRY and CDR2 is SYGVKD. With 8 bases clipped from V and 6 bases from J, the junction kept 14 bases outside the gene matches. The CDR3 extends over 15 amino acids. The CDR3 nucleotides read TGTGCCATCCGAGGGAGCGGGGCCTCGGGGGATACGCAGTATTTT. Its protein product is CAIRGSGASGDTQYF.

In its sample, this clone was seen a few times. The genes are TRBV5-5 and TRBJ2-7; unclear D gene. The CDR3 length is 13 residues. V was shortened by 2 bases and J by 3 bases, with 9 bases between the two germline ends. Germline values: CDR1 SGHKS, CDR2 YYEKEE (reference sequence). The DNA of the CDR3 is TGTGCCAGCAGCTTCAGACTCTACTACGAGCAGTACTTC. This sequence encodes CASSFRLYYEQYF.

This clone has only one observation. This chain uses TRBV7-7 with TRBJ1-5; 8 bases align to TRBD1. V lost 10 bases, J lost 0 bases, and 11 bases stayed unmatched. The length of the CDR3 is 16 residues. CDR1 is SSHAT and CDR2 is FNYEAQ in the germline V gene (reference sequence). The CDR3 DNA follows: TGTGCCAACTGGGACAGGCGACGGTATAGCAATCAGCCCCAGCATTTT. Residues: CANWDRRRYSNQPQHF.

The chain combines TRBV18 with TRBJ1-2; 8 bases agree with TRBD1. J was trimmed by 3 bases and V by 8 bases; bases with no gene match: 5. CDR3 size: 13 residues. Per germline, CDR1 KGHSH and CDR2 LQKENI. CDR3 region: CASGRGRDYGYTF. Here the CDR3 DNA reads TGTGCCAGCGGCAGGGGGCGCGACTATGGCTACACCTTC.

This clone was detected once. This chain uses TRBV12-3 or TRBV12-4 with TRBJ1-1, with TRBD1 matching over 7 bases. The V segment lost 6 bases and the J segment 4 bases; nucleotides outside the gene matches: 5. This CDR3 has 13 residues. The DNA of the CDR3 is TGTGCCAGCAGCTCCGACAGGGTCACTGAAGCTTTCTTT. It specifies CASSSDRVTEAFF.

The rearrangement uses TRBV5-1 and TRBJ2-2; the D gene is possibly TRBD2 (6 bases). Trimming took off 7 bases at V and 0 bases at J, with 13 bases between the two ends. The CDR3 covers 15 residues. The germline gives CDR1 SGHRS, CDR2 YFSETQ. CDR3 DNA: TGCGCCAGCGCACGCGGGACCCCGAACACCGGGGAGCTGTTTTTT. It is translated as CASARGTPNTGELFF. Full variable domain (missing parts from reference TRBV5-1 and TRBJ2-2): KAGVTQTPRYLIKTRGQQVTLSCSPISGHRSVSWYQQTPGQGLQFLFEYFSETQRNKGNFPGRFSGRQFSNSRSEMNVSTLELGDSALYLCASARGTPNTGELFFGEGSRLTVL.

V is TRBV5-4 and J is TRBJ1-4; D perhaps matches TRBD1 (6 bases). This CDR3 comprises 16 residues. Trimming cost V 4 bases and J 1 base, with 14 bases left between them. CDR1 and CDR2 from the germline V gene are SGHNT and YYREEE (reference sequence). CDR3 DNA: TGTGCCAGCAGCCCTGGGGGGGCCCTAACTAATGAAAAACTGTTTTTT. The encoded protein is CASSPGGALTNEKLFF.

V and J are TRBV19 and TRBJ2-2, with 8 bases identical to TRBD1. The CDR3 loop spans 12 amino acids. Unmatched junction bases numbered 4, after V lost 9 bases and J lost 7 bases. Germline V gene data show CDR1 as LNHDA and CDR2 as SQIVND (reference sequence). Written as DNA, the CDR3 is TGTGCCAGCAGGGGGCAGGTCGGGGAGCTGTTTTTT. Translation: CASRGQVGELFF.

This clone has only one observation. V and J are TRBV30 and TRBJ2-6, with 8 bases matching TRBD1. The V and J ends lost 3 bases and 2 bases, in that order; junction bases with no gene match: 3. The germline V gene encodes CDR1 GTSNPN and CDR2 SVGIG (reference sequence). The CDR3 loop spans 15 amino acids. The CDR3 bases are TGTGCCTGGAGCGCAGGGGGCACTGGGGCCAACGTCCTGACTTTC. Its translation: CAWSAGGTGANVLTF.

The chain recombines TRBV10-3 with TRBJ1-5; 8 bases are a match to TRBD1. V lost 6 bases, J lost 2 bases, and 6 bases stayed unmatched. The V gene's germline CDR1 is ENHRY and CDR2 SYGVKD. The CDR3 is made up of 15 amino acids. The CDR3 region has the DNA TGTGCCATCAGCGGGGGGACAGGAGGCAATCAGCCCCAGCATTTT. This codes for CAISGGTGGNQPQHF.